This T cell receptor (beta chain) was identified during a study of tumor-infiltrating lymphocytes in glioblastoma multiforme. Study outcomes and limitations: No surface-marker sorting into functional T cell subtypes was done. TCR plus mutation findings rest on a single glioblastoma patient. Unequal TCR RNA per T cell might skew measured clone sizes.

CDR1 GTSNPN and CDR2 SVGIG come from the germline V gene (reference sequence). This CDR3 contains 14 residues. TCR beta libraries were built from RNA through three nested multiplex PCR rounds using modified ARM-PCR. No unique molecular identifiers were described for these TCRB libraries. TCRdb analysed the multiplex PCR reads with MiXCR anew, one entry per CDR3 protein. The data show around 8,600 distinct CDR3 sequences, 74% seen once. Concerning this clonotype itself: No antigen is known for it. The junction and the germline gene differ at one end; a read error may be behind it.

This chain uses TRBV30 with TRBJ2-6, with no clear D. Specimen: brain tumor tissue. The source of this sequence is a male donor with glioblastoma. CDR3 region: CAYTECSGANVLTF. CDR3 nucleotides: TGCGCCTATACAGAGTGCTCTGGGGCCAACGTCCTGACTTTC.